The following is a TCR beta chain sequence with its context. Its antigen remains unidentified. Produced via immunoSEQ multiplex PCR; TCRdb's table is partial and in-frame only. The sample holds 68,000 or so clones, roughly nine tenths seen once. The CDR3 spans 15 residues. CDR1 is SNHLY and CDR2 is FYNNEI in the germline V gene. The V gene lost 0 bases and the J gene lost 1 base, with 10 bases spanning the gap. The donors were members of the validation cohort, which comprised approximately 120 subjects and was separate from the first cohort of 666 subjects. The data were obtained in a study of cytomegalovirus exposure and HLA in healthy donors. Study results and caveats: Subsequent analysis of the roughly 120 validation repertoires found a tendency for first-cohort TCR clusters to co-occur. 150 to 200 TCR beta chains were listed as cytomegalovirus-associated.

The specimen was PBMCs. The chain carries TRBV2 and TRBJ2-7; D not certain. This receptor was obtained from a woman younger than 35 in good health and CMV-seronegative. CDR3 protein: CASSEARGGSYEQYF. The CDR3 region has the DNA TGTGCCAGCAGTGAAGCGCGCGGCGGATCCTACGAGCAGTACTTC.